Listed below are T cell receptor beta chains from one sample, sequenced in a study of CD8 T cells in Susac syndrome. MiXCR was run by TCRdb on the immunoSEQ multiplex PCR reads, yielding one entry per CDR3 protein. The data show under 200,000 distinct CDR3 sequences, approximately 96% seen once. The sequenced sample consisted of CD8+ T cells from PBMCs. The source is a human donor with multiple sclerosis. Both conserved end residues are part of each CDR3. Each record gives: D gene, V gene, J gene, CDR3 protein, CDR3 DNA. D genes are given only for firm matches.

.	TRBV20-1	TRBJ1-1	CSATLTSEAFF	TGCAGTGCTACGTTGACGAGTGAAGCTTTCTTT
.	TRBV2	TRBJ2-2	CASSAWETNTGELFF	TGTGCCAGCAGTGCCTGGGAGACGAACACCGGGGAGCTGTTTTTT
.	TRBV27	TRBJ2-7	CASSLGSARYEQYF	TGTGCCAGCAGTTTGGGAAGCGCACGCTACGAGCAGTACTTC
TRBD2	TRBV13	TRBJ2-5	CASSLVGRGQETQYF	TGTGCCAGCAGCTTAGTGGGGCGGGGGCAAGAGACCCAGTACTTC
TRBD2	TRBV20-1	TRBJ2-7	CSAVRTSTFGEQYF	TGCAGTGCGGTCCGGACTAGCACTTTCGGCGAGCAGTACTTC
.	TRBV29-1	TRBJ2-2	CSVEVPHRSVGELFF	TGCAGCGTTGAAGTCCCTCACAGGTCGGTCGGGGAGCTGTTTTTT
.	TRBV4-1	TRBJ1-4	CASSQGGTRELFF	TGCGCCAGCAGCCAAGGAGGAACCCGGGAACTGTTTTTT
TRBD1	TRBV7-2	TRBJ2-1	CASSLEGQEYNEQFF	TGTGCCAGCAGCTTAGAGGGACAGGAGTACAATGAGCAGTTCTTC
.	TRBV5-4	TRBJ1-2	CASSRDHYGYTF	TGTGCCAGCAGCAGGGATCACTATGGCTACACCTTC
.	TRBV5-1	TRBJ2-2	CASSLVEGARELFF	TGCGCCAGCAGCTTGGTGGAGGGGGCTAGGGAGCTGTTTTTT
TRBD2	TRBV9	TRBJ2-1	CASSELAGPPNEQFF	TGTGCCAGCAGCGAACTAGCGGGGCCCCCCAATGAGCAGTTCTTC
TRBD1	TRBV28	TRBJ1-2	CASRHRDHRGWGYGYTF	TGTGCCAGTAGGCACCGTGACCACAGGGGATGGGGCTATGGCTACACCTTC
.	TRBV9	TRBJ2-1	CASVRGAGGNNEQFF	TGTGCCAGCGTGAGGGGGGCTGGGGGAAACAATGAGCAGTTCTTC
TRBD1	TRBV10-2	TRBJ2-2	CASSESGTVTGELFF	TGCGCCAGCAGTGAGTCGGGGACAGTCACCGGGGAGCTGTTTTTT
.	TRBV4-1	TRBJ1-1	CASSQGGGYTEAFF	TGCGCCAGCAGCCAAGGGGGAGGGTACACTGAAGCTTTCTTT
.	TRBV4-1	TRBJ1-2	CASSQAGGYTF	TGCGCCAGCAGCCAAGCGGGTGGCTACACCTTC